The following is a T cell receptor (beta chain) sequence with its context. Its antigen is not yet known. The input lacks base qualities; no much larger clone sits a single base away. The cohort consisted of 600 to 700 healthy bone marrow donors. At the time of sampling, every cohort member was nominally healthy, though immune exposures that went unrecorded were likely present. The donor tested CMV seropositive and was one of the 289 seropositive cohort members. A peripheral blood sample was collected from each donor, and TCR beta sequencing was performed on peripheral blood mononuclear cells. Genomic DNA was extracted from the blood cell samples with the Qiagen DNeasy Blood Extraction Kit. For CDR1 and CDR2, the germline V gene (reference sequence) lists MNHEY and SMNVEV. V and J are truncated by 4 bases and 2 bases respectively, leaving an intervening sequence of 15 bases. Including cysteine and phenylalanine, the CDR3 has 15 amino acids. Here the CDR3 DNA is all that survives: 45 bases in frame from base 1.

This sample stems from a study of cytomegalovirus exposure and HLA in healthy donors (dated by TCRdb to about 2017). Regarding the complete study: According to an earlier analysis of 587 of the donors, roughly 180 million T cells yielded over 100 million unique TCR beta sequences and about 280 Gb of sequence data. Around 330 gigabases of sequencing data and roughly 81 million unique TCR sequences made up an early release that covered approximately 650 HLA-typed donors. The genetic ancestry cluster associated with self-reported Caucasian donors included about 81% of the approximately 410 genotyped donors. The study aimed to test whether signatures of past pathogen exposure could be identified by cataloging public T cell receptors. The T cell repertoires of several hundred subjects were profiled by immunosequencing and related to cytomegalovirus serostatus. A separate validation cohort of about 110 different subjects was used in addition to the roughly 700-subject first cohort. To predict cytomegalovirus infection status, the study combined high-throughput TCR immunosequencing, statistical association of individual TCRs with disease status, and machine learning. To study patterns of TCR occurrence, a later analysis re-analyzed previously published TCR beta repertoires from under 750 donors and added high-resolution HLA genotyping. Rather than drawing on any new phenotypic data, the later analysis identified candidate immune exposures from TCR beta sequences and the way those sequences occurred across donors. An earlier analysis of 500 to 650 of the donors applied high-throughput TCR beta sequencing to assess whether each TCR beta V gene segment acted as functional or pseudogenic. Donor age, sex, ethnicity and CMV serostatus were compiled alongside the repertoire data. Genome-wide SNP genotypes for about 60% of the roughly 670 donors were used in a later genetic analysis, which treated that subset as a discovery cohort. Every discovery cohort repertoire had been produced on one sequencing platform. Both class I and class II loci were covered by HLA typing, at four-digit resolution. Typing coverage differed by locus: A, B, C, DRB1 and DQB1 were typed in about 620-640 donors, DQA1 in about 500, DPA1 in some 570, and DPB1 in just under 490. Roughly 5 DR-DQ haplotypes were handled as single units for association and clustering because linkage in the cohort was strong. Across approximately 400 genotyped donors of the cohort, an average of about 220,000 unique TCR beta nucleotide sequences per donor were sequenced, and approximately 17% of those sequences were non-productive.

Results and caveats for the whole study, not just this receptor: According to a later analysis, parvovirus B19, influenza, CMV and Epstein-Barr virus appeared linked to several top co-occurrence clusters. Broadly in line with IMGT annotations, most TCR beta V segments showed up in productive rearrangements about 87% or about 30% of the time in an earlier analysis of several hundred of the donors. Because the 87-base-pair reads could not distinguish some IMGT-functional V segments, including TRBV6-2 and TRBV6-3, those segments were excluded. In a later genetic analysis, fewer N-insertions in productive TCRs were reported among donors in an Asian-associated ancestry cluster than the roughly 700-donor mean. A further reported finding was that TCR beta sequences accurately predicted the HLA-A and HLA-B alleles for most subjects in the first cohort. The study listed over 150 TCR beta chains as associated with cytomegalovirus. The classifier was reported to diagnose cytomegalovirus status with high specificity and sensitivity in both the original cohort and the validation cohort. Because HLA typing was unavailable for some donors at each locus, only the typed subset was used in association tests. According to the authors, the approach could potentially be generalized to other disease states and immunological phenotypes. Because counts were too low, about 15 rarely observed V segments, including chromosome 9 orphons, were left out of the earlier analysis of about 620 of the donors. Across donors, most TCR sequences were observed very rarely, whereas some public TCRs were present in many individuals. This cohort had only TCR beta chains sequenced, and the lack of alpha or paired-chain data limited which features could be detected. In a later analysis, the rate of TCR association differed among HLA loci, with DRB1 alleles having the most associated TCRs and HLA-C alleles having the fewest. The sequencing pipeline was judged likely to have produced a cluster of highly shared sequence variants as a technical artifact. When HLA alleles, especially DR and DQ, strongly co-occurred, attributing TCR associations to individual alleles was difficult. In a later analysis, HLA-associated TCR beta chains were found to be more clonally expanded and to have lower generation probabilities than equally common non-associated chains. Correlated functional status among segregating V segments might be attributable to linkage disequilibrium, but an unknown experimental factor could not be ruled out. CMV serostatus was the only immune exposure information available for the cohort. Most CMV-associated TCR beta chains appeared to be HLA-restricted in a later analysis, and the HLA associations seemed to be driven largely by CMV exposure. In a later genetic analysis, a missense DCLRE1C variant was associated with V-gene and J-gene trimming of TCR beta chains, and the association was replicated in an independent cohort. Sequencing depth was assumed to be roughly uniform across donors in the presence/absence analyses, though that assumption may not hold. At a false discovery rate of 0.05, a later analysis linked some 17,000 TCR beta sequences to specific HLA alleles. In vitro tests confirmed that a few of the cytomegalovirus-associated TCR beta chains recognize cytomegalovirus antigens.

Library preparation used the immunoSEQ multiplex PCR assay. A mixture of 60 forward primers for TCR Vbeta segments and 13 reverse primers for TCR Jbeta segments was used in the multiplex PCR. The CDR3 region of rearranged TCR beta genes was amplified from genomic DNA by a multiplex PCR assay. The amplified TCR beta libraries were sequenced on the Illumina HiSeq System as 87-base-pair reads. Per the original workflow: Across the 500 to 850 repertoires, a later analysis counted some 81 million unique TCR beta chains, approximately 12 million of which were shared by at least two donors. To remove PCR and sequencing errors, raw reads were error-corrected and collapsed into unique sequences using a nearest-neighbor algorithm that merged closely related sequences. CDR3 sequences were aligned to IMGT reference sequences to assign V, D and J gene segments. Each retained sequence needed at least a six-nucleotide match to both a V gene segment and a J gene segment. A rearrangement counted as productive if the CDR3 had no stop codons and remained in frame with V and J, and every other rearrangement counted as non-productive. CDR3 was defined according to IMGT convention as the region running from the second conserved V-encoded cysteine to the conserved J-encoded phenylalanine. In an earlier analysis of around 600 of the donors, sequences lacking an unambiguous match to a single V gene segment were excluded. An earlier analysis of almost 600 of the donors classified V segments as functional when productive rearrangements were above 56.7% and as segregating when the standard deviation between donors was above 5%. A statistical classification framework was developed to diagnose cytomegalovirus status using the catalog of TCR beta chain sequences. V and J gene assignment, in a later analysis, came from comparing TCR nucleotide sequences with IMGT/GENE-DB human TR gene sequences. A later analysis assigned CDR3 sequences and most-parsimonious VDJ recombination scenarios with the TCRdist pipeline. In a later analysis, each TCR beta chain was defined by its CDR3 amino acid sequence together with its V-gene family, and reads without a unique V-gene family were excluded. To address suspected cross-contamination and a sequencing artifact, a later analysis removed approximately 600 highly shared, low-generation-probability nucleotide sequences. A later analysis calculated a clonal expansion index for each public chain from normalized within-repertoire ranks of inferred template counts. A later analysis computed generation probabilities with a VDJ recombination model fitted to out-of-frame rearrangements, and checked the results against IGoR. A later analysis scored TCR-TCR, TCR-HLA and TCR-CMV co-occurrence with hypergeometric tests, applying a repertoire-size bias correction to TCR pairs. In a later analysis, false discovery rates were estimated by permuting HLA or CMV assignments 20 times. A later analysis grouped co-occurring TCRs with DBSCAN, adding TCRdist sequence similarity when clustering within HLA-allele-positive subsets. Repertoires with fewer than 30,000 or more than 120,000 public chains, plus five repertoires with anomalous nucleotide sharing, were excluded from co-occurrence clustering. TCRdb mirrors the immuneACCESS table, restricted to in-frame sequences. Some clones are absent from its copies; in checked studies, under half trace to an unresolved V gene, and the reason for the others is unknown. Clone size and V and J calls were adopted from that table, with D and trimming inferred from the DNA. Present in this sample are 140,000 to 150,000 clones, 70% to 85% of which were seen just once. Clones ranked in the top ten supply roughly 9.7% of the sample.

The rearranged segments are TRBV27 and TRBJ2-7, with no D gene named confidently. The clonotype was recovered from a woman aged 55-70 years in good health and CMV-seropositive. Material: PBMCs. Read as DNA, the sequence is TGTGCCAGCAGTTCCCGCGGTGGGTTAACCTACGAGCAGTACTTC. The translation is CASSSRGGLTYEQYF.